This TCR beta chain was found in a study of T cells after yellow fever vaccination (dated by TCRdb to between 2019 and 2020). In the study overall: The SMART-Seq v4 Ultra Low Input RNA kit was used to prepare libraries from fractions with low cell numbers. To follow T-cell clones before and after primary and booster YFV17D yellow fever vaccination, bulk TCR alpha and beta repertoires were sequenced over time. Two healthy male donors, one aged 18 to 30 and one aged 30 to 40 years, were included in the cohort. Blood was drawn at multiple timepoints before and after primary and secondary immunization, with bulk PBMC replicates and cell subsets isolated.

The CDR3, cysteine through phenylalanine, is 15 amino acids long. The DNA shown is the 45-base CDR3, in frame from base 1. CDR1 ENHRY and CDR2 SYGVKD were looked up in the germline V gene. V is pruned by 9 bases and J by 3 bases, leaving 14 bases of the junction without a gene match. This clonotype was detected ten times or more. This receptor's antigen is unknown. Per-base qualities were not stored, and no clone one base away is much larger. What the work shows at the level of the full study, not this receptor alone: A small fraction of clonotypes appeared in both the CD4 and CD8 compartments, likely as a result of convergent recombination. Only a couple of donors were included in the study, so the extent to which the findings can be generalized is limited. Most clones expanded after primary vaccination (approximately 95% of CD4 and 88% of CD8) were re-detected after the booster, suggesting that broad memory maintenance occurred. Compared with the primary T-cell response, the secondary T-cell response was weaker but faster, peaking on day 5 rather than day 15. Computational filtering was required because FACS-sorted repertoires could contain abundant contaminating clonotypes from the bulk population.

TCR cDNA was made using 5'RACE template switching, a step that added a universal primer site and unique molecular identifiers. Priming for cDNA synthesis came from both the TCR alpha and TCR beta constant segments. Library amplification used two PCR steps, and the second PCR step added sample barcodes and sequencing adapters. Sequencing of libraries was performed on Illumina HiSeq 2500 (2x100 bp) or NovaSeq (2x150 bp). The original methods were these. Demultiplexing of reads and collapsing into UMI consensus sequences were performed with MIGEC, and V(D)J alignment was carried out with MiXCR. Clonotypes responding to the vaccine were identified with edgeR on replicate PBMC samples, with the criteria of FDR below 0.01 and a log2 fold change above 5 up to day 15. Each bulk clonotype received a CD4 or CD8 identity based on whether the sequenced CD4 or CD8 repertoire contained that clonotype at higher abundance. TCRdb took the public reads, trimmed them with fastp at Q25, ran MiXCR for clone calling and kept in-frame beta chains. Rows matching on CDR3 protein sequence are summarized as one entry with the most common DNA and genes. The V and J calls come from TCRdb's annotation, not from the publication. A total of 200,000 to 300,000 distinct CDR3 sequences appear in this sample, 6.5% to 8.5% of them only once. The ten largest clonotypes hold over 0.65% of the sample.

The treatment or condition label, read with the paper, signifies: live attenuated yellow fever vaccine strain. A standard Ficoll-Paque protocol was used to isolate PBMCs from peripheral blood. Dynabeads CD4 and CD8 positive selection kits were used to isolate the CD4 and CD8 T-cell fractions. TriZol was used to extract RNA from bulk PBMCs, CD4 and CD8 fractions, and dextramer-positive and dextramer-negative fractions. The source is a man aged 25-45 years who received the YFV17D yellow fever vaccine. The starting material was CD4+ T cells sorted from PBMCs, obtained 15 days after the yellow fever booster vaccination. Rearrangement joined TRBV10-3 to TRBJ2-7, with TRBD2 matching 7 junction bases. The nucleotides are TGTGCCATAAAAAGTTCCGCAGGGACTAACTACGAGCAGTACTTC. The encoded protein is CAIKSSAGTNYEQYF.